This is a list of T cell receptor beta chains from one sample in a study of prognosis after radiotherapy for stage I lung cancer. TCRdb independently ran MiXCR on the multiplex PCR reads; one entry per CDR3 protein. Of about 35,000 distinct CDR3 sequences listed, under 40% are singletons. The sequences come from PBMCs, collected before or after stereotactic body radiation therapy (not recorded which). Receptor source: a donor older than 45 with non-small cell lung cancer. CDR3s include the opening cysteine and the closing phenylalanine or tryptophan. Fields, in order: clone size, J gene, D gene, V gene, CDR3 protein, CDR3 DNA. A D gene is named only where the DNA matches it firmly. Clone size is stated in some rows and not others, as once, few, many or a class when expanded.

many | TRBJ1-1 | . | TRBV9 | CASTAANTEAFF | TGTGCCAGCACCGCGGCAAACACTGAAGCTTTCTTT
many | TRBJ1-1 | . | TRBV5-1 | CASGEGGEAFF | TGCGCCAGCGGAGAGGGCGGTGAAGCTTTCTTT
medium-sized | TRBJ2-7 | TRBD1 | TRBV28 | CASSSPGTGDKNF | TGTGCCAGCAGCTCACCAGGGACAGGGGACAAAAACTTC
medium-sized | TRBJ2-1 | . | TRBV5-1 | CASSLDGSSYNEQFF | TGCGCCAGCAGCTTGGACGGCAGCTCCTACAATGAGCAGTTCTTC
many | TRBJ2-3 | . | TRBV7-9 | CASSLAGPRVDTQYF | TGTGCCAGCAGCTTAGCAGGACCACGGGTGGATACGCAGTATTTT
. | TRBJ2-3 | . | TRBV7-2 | CASSLEVGSTDTQYF | TGTGCCAGCAGCTTAGAGGTGGGCAGCACAGATACGCAGTATTTT
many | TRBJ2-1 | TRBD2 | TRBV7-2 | CASSFPAGDWDNEQFF | TGTGCCAGCAGCTTCCCTGCGGGAGATTGGGACAATGAGCAGTTCTTC
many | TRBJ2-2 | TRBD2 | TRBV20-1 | CSARDLTSGNIGELFF | TGCAGTGCTAGAGATCTGACTAGCGGGAACATCGGGGAGCTGTTTTTT
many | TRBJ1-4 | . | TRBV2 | CASQGGPNEKLFF | TGTGCCAGCCAGGGAGGGCCCAATGAAAAACTGTTTTTT
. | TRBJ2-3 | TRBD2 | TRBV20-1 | CSARYQLAGWIDTQYF | TGCAGTGCTAGATATCAGCTAGCGGGATGGATAGATACGCAGTATTTT
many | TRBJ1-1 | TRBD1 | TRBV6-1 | CASSRSRDRINTEAFF | TGTGCCAGCAGCCGGAGCCGGGACAGGATCAACACTGAAGCTTTCTTT
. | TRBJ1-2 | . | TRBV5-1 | CAISLCAENYGYTF | TGCGCCATCAGCTTGTGCGCAGAGAACTATGGCTACACCTTC
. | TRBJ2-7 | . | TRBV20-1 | CSARDRRRYYGQYF | TGCAGTGCTAGAGACCGACGCAGGTACTACGGGCAGTACTTC
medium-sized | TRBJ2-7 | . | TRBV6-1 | CASRVGSYEQYF | TGTGCCAGCAGGGTCGGATCCTACGAGCAGTACTTC
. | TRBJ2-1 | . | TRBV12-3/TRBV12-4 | CASSLAVGPYNQQFF | TGTGCCAGCAGTTTAGCGGTGGGACCCTACAATCAGCAGTTCTTC
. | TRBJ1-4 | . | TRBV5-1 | CASSSGGGHVRAEKLFF | TGCGCCAGCAGCTCCGGAGGGGGACACGTCAGGGCGGAAAAACTGTTTTTT
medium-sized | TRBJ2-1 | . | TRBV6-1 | CASSEKQVGSNEQFF | TGTGCCAGCAGTGAAAAGCAGGTTGGGTCGAATGAGCAGTTCTTC
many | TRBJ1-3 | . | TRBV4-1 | CASSQEGTAGNTIYF | TGCGCCAGCAGCCAAGAAGGGACCGCTGGAAACACCATATATTTT
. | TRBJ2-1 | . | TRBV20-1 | CSARDVGLYNEQFF | TGCAGTGCTAGAGATGTCGGATTATACAATGAGCAGTTCTTC
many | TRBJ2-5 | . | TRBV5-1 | CASSQNTQETQYF | TGCGCCAGCAGCCAAAACACCCAAGAGACCCAGTACTTC
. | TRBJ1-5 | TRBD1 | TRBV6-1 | CASILGVQGRQPQHF | TGTGCCAGCATCCTAGGAGTACAGGGGAGACAGCCCCAGCATTTT
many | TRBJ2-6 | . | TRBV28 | CASSFRGSGANVLTF | TGTGCCAGCAGTTTTCGAGGCTCTGGGGCCAACGTCCTGACTTTC
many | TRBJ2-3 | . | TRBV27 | CASSFYTSTDTQYF | TGTGCCAGCAGCTTTTACACTAGCACAGATACGCAGTATTTT
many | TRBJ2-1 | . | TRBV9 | CASSPGGSSYNEQFF | TGTGCCAGCAGCCCAGGGGGGAGCTCCTACAATGAGCAGTTCTTC